This paragraph covers one T cell receptor (beta chain) sequence. What it binds is unknown. Trimming stripped 7 bases from V and 1 base from J, with 14 bases between. Germline loops: CDR1 LNHDA, CDR2 SQIVND (reference sequence). The CDR3 is 15 amino acids. The table came from immunoSEQ multiplex PCR; TCRdb's copy has only in-frame clones and leaves some out. Seen here are some 22,000 clones, around nine tenths observed once, and the top ten hold around 6%. The source of the sample is a study of T cells in localized non-small cell lung cancer. Study observations and caveats: The appearance of a median roughly 53 of the top 100 tumor clones was seen in adjacent lung. Peak T cell clonality was found in uninvolved adjacent lung, exceeding tumor.

The clonotype comes from a man aged 40-75 years with stage II lung adenocarcinoma. The gene calls are TRBV19 and TRBJ1-3; no clear D. Sequencing was performed on PBMCs, taken before any cancer treatment. The CDR3 region has the DNA TGTGCCAGTACCATCGAGTGGGTATCTGGAAACACCATATATTTT. Amino acids: CASTIEWVSGNTIYF.